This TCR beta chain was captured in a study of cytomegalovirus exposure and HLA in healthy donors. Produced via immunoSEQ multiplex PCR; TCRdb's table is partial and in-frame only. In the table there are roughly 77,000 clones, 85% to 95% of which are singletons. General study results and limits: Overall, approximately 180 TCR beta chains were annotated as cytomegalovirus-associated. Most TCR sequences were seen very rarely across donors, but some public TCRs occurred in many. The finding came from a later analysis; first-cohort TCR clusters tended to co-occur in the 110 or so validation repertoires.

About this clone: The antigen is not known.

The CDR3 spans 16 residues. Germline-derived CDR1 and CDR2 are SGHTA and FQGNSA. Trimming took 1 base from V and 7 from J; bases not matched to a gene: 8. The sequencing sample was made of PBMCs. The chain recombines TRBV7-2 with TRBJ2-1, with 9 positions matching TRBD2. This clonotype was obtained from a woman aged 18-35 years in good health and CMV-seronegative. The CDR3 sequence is CASSLDGSGSKNEQFF. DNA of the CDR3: TGTGCCAGCAGCTTAGACGGTAGCGGGAGTAAGAATGAGCAGTTCTTC.